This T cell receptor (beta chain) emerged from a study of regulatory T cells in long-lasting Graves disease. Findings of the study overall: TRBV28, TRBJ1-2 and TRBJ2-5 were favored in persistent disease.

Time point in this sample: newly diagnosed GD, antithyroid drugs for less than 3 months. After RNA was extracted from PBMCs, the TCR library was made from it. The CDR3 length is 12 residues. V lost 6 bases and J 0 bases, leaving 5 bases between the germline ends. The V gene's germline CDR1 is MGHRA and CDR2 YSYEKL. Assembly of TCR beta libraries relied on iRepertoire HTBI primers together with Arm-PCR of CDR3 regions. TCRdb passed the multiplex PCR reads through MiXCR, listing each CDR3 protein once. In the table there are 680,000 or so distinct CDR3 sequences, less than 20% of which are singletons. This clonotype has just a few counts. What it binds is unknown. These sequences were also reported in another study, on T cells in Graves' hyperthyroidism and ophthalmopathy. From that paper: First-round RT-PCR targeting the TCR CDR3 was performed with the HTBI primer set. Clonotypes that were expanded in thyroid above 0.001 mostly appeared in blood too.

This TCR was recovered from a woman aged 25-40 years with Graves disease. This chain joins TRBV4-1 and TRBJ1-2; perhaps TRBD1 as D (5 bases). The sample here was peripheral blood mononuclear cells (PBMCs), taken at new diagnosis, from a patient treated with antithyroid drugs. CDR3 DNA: TGCGCCAGCAGGGGACCTAACTATGGCTACACCTTC. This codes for CASRGPNYGYTF.